The T cell receptor (beta chain) under discussion was sequenced for a study of OX40 agonist ivuxolimab in advanced cancers. Across the study: At 0.01 to 10 mg/kg, ivuxolimab was administered intravenously to patients every 2 weeks. Participants averaged about 60 years of age (range roughly 23 to 85) and were around 85% male.

In the case of this clone: Its specificity is not known.

V lost 1 base, J lost 7 bases, and 3 bases stayed unmatched. Germline CDR1 is LGHNA and CDR2 is YSLEER. The CDR3 runs to 14 residues. The sampling schedule covered blood at baseline, cycle 4 day 1, and cycle 7 day 1. Repertoires were generated with immunoSEQ multiplex PCR, while TCRdb's copy carries only in-frame clones and drops some. This table has tens of thousands of clones, 80% to 85% appearing once. Study-wide results and caveats: The antigens recognized by the expanded peripheral T cells, that is their antigen specificity, were not determined.

This receptor was obtained from an adult with an advanced solid tumor such as melanoma, head and neck, liver or kidney cancer. This chain joins TRBV4-3 and TRBJ2-1; 8 bases agree with TRBD2. The sample was CD4+ or CD8+ T cells sorted from blood, taken in a trial of the OX40 agonist ivuxolimab. Here the CDR3 reads CASSQAGGANEQFF. CDR3 coding DNA: TGCGCCAGCAGCCAAGCCGGGGGGGCAAATGAGCAGTTCTTC.